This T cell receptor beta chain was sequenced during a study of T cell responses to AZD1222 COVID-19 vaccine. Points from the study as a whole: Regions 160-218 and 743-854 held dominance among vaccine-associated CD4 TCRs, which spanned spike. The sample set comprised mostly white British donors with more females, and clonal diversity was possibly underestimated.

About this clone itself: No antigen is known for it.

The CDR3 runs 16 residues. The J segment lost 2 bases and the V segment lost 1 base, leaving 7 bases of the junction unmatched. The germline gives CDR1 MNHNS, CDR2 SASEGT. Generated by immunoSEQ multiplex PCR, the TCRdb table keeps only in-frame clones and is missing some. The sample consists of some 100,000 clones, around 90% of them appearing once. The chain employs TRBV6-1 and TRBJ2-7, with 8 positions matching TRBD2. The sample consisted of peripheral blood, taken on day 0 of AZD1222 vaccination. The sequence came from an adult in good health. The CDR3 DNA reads TGTGCCAGCAGTGAAGGGGTGCGGGGGGCGGCCTACGAGCAGTACTTC. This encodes CASSEGVRGAAYEQYF.